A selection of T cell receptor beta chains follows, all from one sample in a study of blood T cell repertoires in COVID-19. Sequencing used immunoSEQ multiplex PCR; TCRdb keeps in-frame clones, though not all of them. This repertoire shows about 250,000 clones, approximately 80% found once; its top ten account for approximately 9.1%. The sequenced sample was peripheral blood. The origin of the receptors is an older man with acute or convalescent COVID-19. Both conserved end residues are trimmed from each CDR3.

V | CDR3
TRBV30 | AWSIGQGRGYT
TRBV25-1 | ASSEAQGAYEQY
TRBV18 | ASSPQRQTNEKLF
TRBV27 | ASRHGQVIGELF
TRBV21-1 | ASTKRGDEQF
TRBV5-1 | ASSLGGRKSSYEQY
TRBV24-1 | ATSERDRGPNIQY
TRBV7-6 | ASSLETGGAVGTQY
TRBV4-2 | ASSQDQSGTGLGPQH
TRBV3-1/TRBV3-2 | ASSQRRGGTRHNEQF
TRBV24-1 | ATSDSGLGSGNTIY
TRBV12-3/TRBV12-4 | ASSFVGNTIY
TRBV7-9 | ASSFTLAGGPLAKNIQY
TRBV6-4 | ASSRDRGHTGELF
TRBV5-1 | ASSLEGTGVYEQY
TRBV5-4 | ASSPGAANTEAF
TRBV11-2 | ASSLQGNGYT
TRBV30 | AWSGVTNEQF
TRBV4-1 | ASSQSSTGVGEQY
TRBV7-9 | ASSPVGQPTDTQY
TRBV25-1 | ASRRETGSSYNSPLH
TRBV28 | ATSGRDNMNTEAF
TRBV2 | ASRPNRQATNEKLF
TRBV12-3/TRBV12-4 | ASNRRYTGELF
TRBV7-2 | ASSQWRDQPQH
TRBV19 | ASSIDLRSVNGYT
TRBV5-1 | ASSYTAGQGDTGELF
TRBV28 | ASTSGLWPENTEAF